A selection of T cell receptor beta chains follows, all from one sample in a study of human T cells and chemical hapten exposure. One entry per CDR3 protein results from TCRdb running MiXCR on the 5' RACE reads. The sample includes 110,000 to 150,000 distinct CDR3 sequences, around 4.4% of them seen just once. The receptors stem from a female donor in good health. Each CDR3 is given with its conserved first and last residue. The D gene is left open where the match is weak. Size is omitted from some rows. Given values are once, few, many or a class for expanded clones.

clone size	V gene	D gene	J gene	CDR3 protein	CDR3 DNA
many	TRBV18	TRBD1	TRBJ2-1	CASKRDRYRDEQFF	TGTGCCAGTAAACGGGACAGGTATCGGGATGAGCAGTTCTTC
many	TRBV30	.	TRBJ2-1	CAWSVLALEQFF	TGTGCCTGGAGTGTACTTGCACTTGAGCAGTTCTTC
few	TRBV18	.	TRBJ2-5	CASSPGGGSRETQYF	TGTGCCAGCTCACCAGGAGGGGGCAGCAGAGAGACCCAGTACTTC
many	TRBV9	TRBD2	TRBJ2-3	CASSPRPPGLASDTQYF	TGTGCCAGCAGCCCGAGACCCCCGGGACTAGCTTCAGATACGCAGTATTTT
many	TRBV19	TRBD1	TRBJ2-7	CASSAGQGVNYEQYF	TGTGCCAGTAGTGCAGGACAGGGTGTTAACTACGAGCAGTACTTC
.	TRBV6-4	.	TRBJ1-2	CASSKCGGSGYTF	TGTGCCAGCAGTAAGTGTGGAGGGAGTGGCTACACCTTC
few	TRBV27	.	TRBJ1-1	CASGRQSYTEAFF	TGTGCCAGCGGACGACAGTCATACACTGAAGCTTTCTTT
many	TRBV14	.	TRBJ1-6	CASSRFWGVDSPLHF	TGTGCCAGCAGCCGATTTTGGGGGGTTGATTCACCCCTCCACTTT
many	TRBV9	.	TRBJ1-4	CASSPRDWEKLFF	TGTGCCAGCAGCCCCCGAGATTGGGAAAAACTGTTTTTT
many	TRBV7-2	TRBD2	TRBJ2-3	CASSFSSGDTQYF	TGTGCCAGCAGCTTTTCTAGCGGAGATACGCAGTATTTT
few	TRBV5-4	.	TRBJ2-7	CASSFLRQGGYEQYF	TGTGCCAGCAGCTTTTTGCGGCAGGGGGGCTACGAGCAGTACTTC
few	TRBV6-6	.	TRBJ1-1	CASSWDEALNTEAFF	TGTGCCAGCAGTTGGGATGAGGCACTGAACACTGAAGCTTTCTTT
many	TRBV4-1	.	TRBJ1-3	CASSQVRGSGNTIYF	TGCGCCAGCAGCCAAGTGAGGGGCTCTGGAAACACCATATATTTT
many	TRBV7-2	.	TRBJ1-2	CASSLWGADGGYTF	TGTGCCAGCAGCTTATGGGGCGCAGATGGCGGCTACACCTTC
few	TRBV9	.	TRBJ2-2	CASSVAVGVLTGELFF	TGTGCCAGCAGCGTAGCCGTCGGGGTCCTCACCGGGGAGCTGTTTTTT
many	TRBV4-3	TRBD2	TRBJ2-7	CASSQDWRGASYEQYF	TGCGCCAGCAGCCAAGACTGGCGGGGGGCCTCCTACGAGCAGTACTTC
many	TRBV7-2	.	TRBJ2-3	CASSLVTDFTDTQYF	TGTGCCAGCAGCTTAGTGACAGACTTCACAGATACGCAGTATTTT
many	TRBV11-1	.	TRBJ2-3	CASSARAPRGDTQYF	TGTGCCAGCAGCGCCCGGGCGCCCCGGGGAGATACGCAGTATTTT
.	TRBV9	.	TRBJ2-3	CTSSVRTDTQYF	TGTACCAGCAGCGTACGGACAGATACGCAGTATTTT
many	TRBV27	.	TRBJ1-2	CASSLGGRYGYTF	TGTGCCAGCAGTTTGGGGGGACGGTATGGCTACACCTTC
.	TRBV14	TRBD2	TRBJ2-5	CASSQLLSSGGARVQETQYF	TGTGCCAGCAGCCAGCTCCTCAGTAGCGGGGGGGCTCGAGTCCAAGAGACCCAGTACTTC
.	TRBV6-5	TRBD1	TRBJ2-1	CASSRDRVINEQFF	TGTGCCAGCAGCCGGGACAGGGTTATCAATGAGCAGTTCTTC
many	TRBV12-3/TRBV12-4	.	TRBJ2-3	CASILLGYTDTQYF	TGTGCCAGCATCTTGCTAGGGTACACAGATACGCAGTATTTT
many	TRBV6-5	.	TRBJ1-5	CASAQGRFQPQHF	TGTGCCAGCGCACAGGGCCGGTTTCAGCCCCAGCATTTT
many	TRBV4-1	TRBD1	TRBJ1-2	CASSQRQGSYGYTF	TGCGCCAGCAGCCAAAGACAGGGATCCTATGGCTACACCTTC
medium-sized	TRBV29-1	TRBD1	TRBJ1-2	CSVLGQDGPPNYGYTF	TGCAGCGTCCTTGGACAGGACGGACCTCCTAACTATGGCTACACCTTC
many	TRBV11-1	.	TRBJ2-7	CASSLASGSPYEQYF	TGTGCCAGCAGCTTAGCTTCAGGGTCCCCCTACGAGCAGTACTTC